Detailed here is one T cell receptor beta chain. The data were produced by immunoSEQ multiplex PCR, yet TCRdb's version contains in-frame clones alone and is incomplete. The data show 200,000 to 250,000 clones, roughly 85% seen once. The record originates from a study of blood T cell repertoires in COVID-19. The wider study: T cells, B-cell-depleted T cells, or PBMCs supplied cDNA or gDNA.

The sequence was obtained from a woman in her sixties or seventies with active or convalescent COVID-19. Source material: peripheral blood.

The CDR3 DNA reads TGTGCCAGCAGTGGCGGGAGGGGGCGCACAGATACGCAGTATTTT. As protein: CASSGGRGRTDTQYF. The chain links TRBV2 to TRBJ2-3; 9 bases are shared with TRBD2. The CDR3 sequence is 15 residues long. The V and J ends lost 4 bases and 1 base, in that order; junction bases with no gene match: 3. Per germline, CDR1 SNHLY and CDR2 FYNNEI.